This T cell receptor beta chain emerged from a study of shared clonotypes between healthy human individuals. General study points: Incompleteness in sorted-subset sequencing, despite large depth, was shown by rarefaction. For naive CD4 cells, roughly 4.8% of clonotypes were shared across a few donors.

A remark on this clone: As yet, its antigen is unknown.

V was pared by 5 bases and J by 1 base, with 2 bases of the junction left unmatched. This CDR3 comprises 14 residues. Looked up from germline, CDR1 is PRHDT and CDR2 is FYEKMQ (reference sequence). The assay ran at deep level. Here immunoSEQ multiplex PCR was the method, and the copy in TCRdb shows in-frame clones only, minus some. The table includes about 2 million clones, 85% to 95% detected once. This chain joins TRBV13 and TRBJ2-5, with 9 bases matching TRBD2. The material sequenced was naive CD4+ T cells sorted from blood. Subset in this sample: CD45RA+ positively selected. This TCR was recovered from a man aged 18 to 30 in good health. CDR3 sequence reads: CASSSGGLQETQYF. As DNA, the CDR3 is TGTGCCAGCAGCAGCGGGGGGCTCCAAGAGACCCAGTACTTC.